These 18 T cell receptor beta chains were all obtained from the same sample, sequenced in a study of vaccination and CD4 T cells after COVID-19. Their cognate antigens are unknown. The Oncomine TCR Beta short-read assay generated sequence data from the DNA of cultured CD4+ T cells. TCRdb fed the PCR reads into MiXCR, producing one record per CDR3 protein. The sample has more than 15,000 distinct CDR3 sequences; 45% to 65% are singletons. The treatment is: roughly 10-day PBMC culture with coronavirus spike peptide pools or control peptides (ViraFEST assay). The source was cultured CD4+ T cells from blood, collected after SARS-CoV-2 vaccination. The receptors here all came from a human donor with COVID-19.

The V gene is TRBV7-8, the J gene TRBJ2-1, with 7 bases that match TRBD1. CDR1 SGHVS and CDR2 FQNEAQ come from the germline V gene. The CDR3 is 16 amino acids. After removal of 5 bases from V and 1 base from J, the junction contained 8 bases not matched to a gene. CDR3 protein: CASSQMPGQSYNEQFF. In nucleotides, the CDR3 is TGTGCCAGCAGCCAGATGCCGGGACAGTCCTACAATGAGCAGTTCTTC.

The V gene is TRBV6-2 or TRBV6-3, the J gene TRBJ2-7; D is perhaps TRBD1 or TRBD2 (6 bases each). This CDR3 is built from 14 residues. Germline V gene lookup returns CDR1 MNHEY and CDR2 SVGEGT. Trimming pared 6 bases from V and 2 bases from J, leaving 14 bases between. CDR3 DNA sequence: TGTGCCAGCAGGGGGGGCGGTGCGGCCTACGAGCAGTACTTC. Its translation is CASRGGGAAYEQYF.

In its sample, this clonotype was seen a few times. The rearrangement joins TRBV5-4 to TRBJ1-1, with D maybe TRBD1 (6 bases). V gave up 4 bases and J gave up 0 bases, with 13 bases separating them. Germline V CDR1 and CDR2: SGHNT, YYREEE (reference sequence). This CDR3 contains 15 residues. The CDR3 coding sequence is TGTGCCAGCAGCGGGGGGGCAGGTCTGAACACTGAAGCTTTCTTT. Translating gives CASSGGAGLNTEAFF.

The chain has TRBV30 and TRBJ2-7; TRBD1 or TRBD2 may be the D gene (5 bases each). The CDR3 covers 15 residues. Trimming pared 0 bases from V and 3 bases from J, leaving 15 bases between. Per germline, CDR1 GTSNPN and CDR2 SVGIG (reference sequence). The CDR3 coding sequence is TGTGCCTGGAGTGTCAGGCTAGCAGGGAACTACGAGCAGTACTTC. Translated: CAWSVRLAGNYEQYF.

The chain employs TRBV15 and TRBJ1-4, with 7 bases aligning to TRBD1. Germline V lookup: CDR1 LNHNV, CDR2 YYDKDF (reference sequence). CDR3 length equals 14 residues. Trimming cost V 1 base and J 7 bases; bases outside gene matches: 3. The CDR3 here is CATSRVQGVEKLFF. CDR3 nucleotides: TGTGCCACCAGCAGAGTTCAGGGGGTTGAAAAACTGTTTTTT.

This sequence joins TRBV6-2 or TRBV6-3 and TRBJ2-2; D uncertain. Between the trimmed V and J ends, which lost 0 bases and 7 bases, there was a span of 9 bases. CDR1 and CDR2 (germline): MNHEY, SVGEGT. The CDR3 totals 14 residues. The CDR3, as DNA: TGTGCCAGCAGTTACTCATCCCCAGACGGGGAGCTGTTTTTT. Translated: CASSYSSPDGELFF.

The chain employs TRBV6-1 and TRBJ2-3; 13 bases are a match to TRBD2. The CDR3 sequence is 14 residues long. V shed 6 bases and J 5 bases; nucleotides not matched to a gene: 2. Germline CDR1 MNHNS, CDR2 SASEGT. CDR3 nucleotide sequence: TGTGCCAGCAGATGGACTAGCGGGGGAGATACGCAGTATTTT. Protein product: CASRWTSGGDTQYF.

The chain carries TRBV7-2 and TRBJ1-2; TRBD1 is a possible D gene (6 bases). This CDR3 has 14 amino acids. Germline V gives CDR1 SGHTA, CDR2 FQGNSA. Trimming removed 4 bases at V and 8 bases at J, with 17 bases between. The CDR3 DNA reads TGTGCCAGCAGCTCTATGGACAGTCTGGGAGGCTACACCTTC. Translating it yields CASSSMDSLGGYTF.

This clonotype was seen a few times. The chain joins TRBV20-1 to TRBJ2-5; 13 bases map to TRBD2. The CDR3 is 16 residues long. Germline V gene sequence: CDR1 DFQATT, CDR2 SNEGSKA (reference sequence). V lost 2 bases, J lost 2 bases, and 5 bases stayed unmatched. CDR3 sequence (DNA): TGCAGTGCTAGACGGGGACTAGCGGGGAATCAAGAGACCCAGTACTTC. This sequence encodes CSARRGLAGNQETQYF.

V usage is TRBV12-3 or TRBV12-4 and J usage is TRBJ1-2; TRBD1 aligns across 7 bases. V was clipped by 10 bases and J by 1 base; unmatched bases: 6. The CDR3 extends over 13 amino acids. The CDR3, as DNA: TGTGCCATTACAGGGGTCTTTAACTATGGCTACACCTTC. This gives the protein CAITGVFNYGYTF.

The CDR3 reads CASNGPSRTKNIQYF. The CDR3 bases are TGTGCCAGCAACGGACCTTCGCGAACCAAAAACATTCAGTACTTC. The chain uses TRBV6-2 or TRBV6-3 and TRBJ2-4; D is unclear. The V and J ends lost 7 bases and 2 bases respectively, with 15 bases between them. CDR1 and CDR2 (germline): MNHEY, SVGEGT. The CDR3 extends over 15 amino acids.

This chain links TRBV10-3 with TRBJ2-3, with D maybe TRBD2 (6 bases). This CDR3 spans 13 amino acids. Trimming pared 6 bases from V and 5 bases from J, leaving 12 bases between. Germline V gene data show CDR1 as ENHRY and CDR2 as SYGVKD. In DNA, the CDR3 is TGTGCCATCAGGGGCGGGGCCGGAGATACGCAGTATTTT. Protein: CAIRGGAGDTQYF.

DNA of the CDR3: TGTGCCAGCAGTTTTCAGGGTAGGAATCAGCCCCAGCATTTT. As protein: CASSFQGRNQPQHF. The V gene is TRBV28, the J gene TRBJ1-5; tentatively, D is TRBD1 (5 bases). This CDR3 contains 14 residues. Germline V CDR1 and CDR2: MDHEN, SYDVKM. Trimming took 3 bases from V and 4 from J, leaving 10 bases between them.

The CDR3 nucleotides read TGTGCCAGTAGTATTTGGCCCACCCGTTCCGGGGAGCTGTTTTTT. Its protein is CASSIWPTRSGELFF. The chain is built from TRBV19 and TRBJ2-2; no definite D call. The CDR3 runs 15 residues. Trimming stripped 3 bases from V and 6 bases from J, with 14 bases between. Germline V gene lookup returns CDR1 LNHDA and CDR2 SQIVND (reference sequence). Variable domain in full (rest from reference TRBV19 and TRBJ2-2): DGGITQSPKYLFRKEGQNVTLSCEQNLNHDAMYWYRQDPGQGLRLIYYSQIVNDFQKGDIAEGYSVSREKKESFPLTVTSAQKNPTAFYLCASSIWPTRSGELFFGEGSRLTVL.

The rearrangement uses TRBV5-4 and TRBJ2-7; a possible D gene is TRBD2 (5 bases). The CDR3 has 14 residues. Germline V CDR1 and CDR2: SGHNT, YYREEE (reference sequence). V was pared by 3 bases and J by 0 bases, with 10 bases between. The CDR3 sequence: CASSSRTDSYEQYF. For the CDR3, the DNA is TGTGCCAGCAGCTCGAGGACTGACTCCTACGAGCAGTACTTC.

This chain links TRBV5-1 with TRBJ2-7; perhaps TRBD2 as D (6 bases). V was clipped by 3 bases and J by 0 bases, with 13 bases between them. The germline V gene has CDR1 SGHRS and CDR2 YFSETQ. This CDR3 contains 15 residues. Written as DNA, the CDR3 is TGCGCCAGCAGCTCCGGGACTTCCAGCTCCTACGAGCAGTACTTC. Its translation: CASSSGTSSSYEQYF.

J is TRBJ1-1 and V is TRBV19; a weak D match, TRBD1 (6 bases). The ends were cut back, 3 bases at V and 2 bases at J, with 16 bases in the middle. Germline V gene data show CDR1 as LNHDA and CDR2 as SQIVND (reference sequence). This CDR3 spans 16 amino acids. This chain's CDR3 is CASSIGGEILNTEAFF. The CDR3 bases are TGTGCCAGTAGTATTGGGGGCGAGATTTTAAACACTGAAGCTTTCTTT.

The count of this clonotype is one. The rearrangement uses TRBV21-1 and TRBJ2-2; the table's D call, TRBD2, has no DNA check behind it. TRBV21-1 is annotated as a pseudogene. This CDR3 region has 18 residues. DNA of the CDR3: TGTGCCAGCAGCAAAGATGGGTTCCGAGGAGGTGACACCGGGGAGCTGTTTTTT. Translation gives CASSKDGFRGGDTGELFF.